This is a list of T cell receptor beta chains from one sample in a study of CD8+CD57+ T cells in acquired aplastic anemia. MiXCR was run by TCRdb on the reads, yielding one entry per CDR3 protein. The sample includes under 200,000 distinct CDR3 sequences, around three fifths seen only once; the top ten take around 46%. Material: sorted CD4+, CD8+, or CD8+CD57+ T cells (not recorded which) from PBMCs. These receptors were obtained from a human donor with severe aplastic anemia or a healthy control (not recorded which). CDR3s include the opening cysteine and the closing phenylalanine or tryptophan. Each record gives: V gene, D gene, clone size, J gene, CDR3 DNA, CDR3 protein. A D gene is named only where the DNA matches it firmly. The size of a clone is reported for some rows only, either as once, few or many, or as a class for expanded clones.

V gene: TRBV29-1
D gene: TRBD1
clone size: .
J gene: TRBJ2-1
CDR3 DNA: TGCAGCTTAATAGGGGGGACAGGCAATGAGCAGTTCTTC
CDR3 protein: CSLIGGTGNEQFF

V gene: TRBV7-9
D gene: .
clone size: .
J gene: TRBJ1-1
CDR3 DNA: TGTGCCAGCAGCCTAGAGCCGGGGGCTAGTGAAGCTTTCTTT
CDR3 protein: CASSLEPGASEAFF

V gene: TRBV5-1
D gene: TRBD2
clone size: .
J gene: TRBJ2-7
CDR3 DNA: TGCGCCAGCAGCCCCATCCTAGCGGGATCCGCCGAGCAGTACTTC
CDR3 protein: CASSPILAGSAEQYF

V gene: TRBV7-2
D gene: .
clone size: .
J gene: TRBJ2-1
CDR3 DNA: TGTGCCAGCAGCTTGGCCAGGAGACAGGACTACAATGAGCAGTTCTTC
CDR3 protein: CASSLARRQDYNEQFF

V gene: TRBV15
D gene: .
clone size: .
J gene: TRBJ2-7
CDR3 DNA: TGTGCCACCAGCCCCAGGATGGTGGGGCGCGAGCGGTACTTC
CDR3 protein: CATSPRMVGRERYF

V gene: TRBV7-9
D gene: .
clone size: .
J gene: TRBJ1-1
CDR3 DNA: TGTGCCAGCAGACCCGGGATAACGAAAGCTTTCTTT
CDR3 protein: CASRPGITKAFF

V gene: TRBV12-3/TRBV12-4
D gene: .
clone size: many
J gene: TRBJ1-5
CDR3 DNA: TGTGCCAGCAGTTTAGCGGCTGAGGCTTATAGCAATCAGCCCCAGCATTTT
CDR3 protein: CASSLAAEAYSNQPQHF

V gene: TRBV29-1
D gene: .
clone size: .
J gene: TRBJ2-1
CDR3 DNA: TGCAGCGTTACCGGGGGCAATGAGCAGTTCTTC
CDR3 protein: CSVTGGNEQFF

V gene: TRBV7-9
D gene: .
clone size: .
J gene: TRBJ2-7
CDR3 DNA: TGTGCCAGCAGCTTAGGGGGGGCGGAGAGCTCCTACGAGCAGTACTTC
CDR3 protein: CASSLGGAESSYEQYF

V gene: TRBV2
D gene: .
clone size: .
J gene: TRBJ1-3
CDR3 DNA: TGTGCCAGCAGTGGTCAGCGGCCAGACTCTGGAAACACCATATATTTT
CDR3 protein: CASSGQRPDSGNTIYF

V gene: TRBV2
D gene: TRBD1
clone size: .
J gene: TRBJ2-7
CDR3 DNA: TGTGCCAGCAGTGTACGACAGGGGAGCTACGAGCAGTACTTC
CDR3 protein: CASSVRQGSYEQYF

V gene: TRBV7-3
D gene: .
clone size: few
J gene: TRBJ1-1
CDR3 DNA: TGTGCCAGCAGCCCCGGGACGGTTAACACTGAAGCTTTCTTT
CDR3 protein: CASSPGTVNTEAFF

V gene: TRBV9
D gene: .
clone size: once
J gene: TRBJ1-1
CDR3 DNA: TGTGCCAGCAGCGTTAAGGGTACTGAAGCTTTCTTT
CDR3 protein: CASSVKGTEAFF

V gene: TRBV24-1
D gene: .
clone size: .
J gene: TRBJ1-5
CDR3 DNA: TGTGCCACCAGTAAAGTGGGGGAGAATCAGCCCCAGCATTTT
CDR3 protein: CATSKVGENQPQHF

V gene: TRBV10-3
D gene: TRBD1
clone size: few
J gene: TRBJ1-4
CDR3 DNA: TGTGCCATCAGCGGGACAGGGGGTGAAAAACTGTTTTTT
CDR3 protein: CAISGTGGEKLFF

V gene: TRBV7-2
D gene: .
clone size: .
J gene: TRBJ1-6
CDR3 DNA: TGTGCCACCCAACCGGGGGTAAATAATAATTCACCCCTCCACTTT
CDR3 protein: CATQPGVNNNSPLHF

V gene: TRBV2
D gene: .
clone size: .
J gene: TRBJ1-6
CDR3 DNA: TGTGCCAGCAGTGGAGCCTCCAGCGGGTCACCCCTCCACTTT
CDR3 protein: CASSGASSGSPLHF

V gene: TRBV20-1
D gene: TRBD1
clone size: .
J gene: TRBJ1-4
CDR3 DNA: TGCAGTGCTAGAGATCGCGACAGGGGGCCAAAACTGTTTTTT
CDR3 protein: CSARDRDRGPKLFF

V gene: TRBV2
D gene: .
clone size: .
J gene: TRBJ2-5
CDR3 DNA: TGTGCCAGCATAACGCTGGGGGAGACCCAGTACTTC
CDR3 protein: CASITLGETQYF